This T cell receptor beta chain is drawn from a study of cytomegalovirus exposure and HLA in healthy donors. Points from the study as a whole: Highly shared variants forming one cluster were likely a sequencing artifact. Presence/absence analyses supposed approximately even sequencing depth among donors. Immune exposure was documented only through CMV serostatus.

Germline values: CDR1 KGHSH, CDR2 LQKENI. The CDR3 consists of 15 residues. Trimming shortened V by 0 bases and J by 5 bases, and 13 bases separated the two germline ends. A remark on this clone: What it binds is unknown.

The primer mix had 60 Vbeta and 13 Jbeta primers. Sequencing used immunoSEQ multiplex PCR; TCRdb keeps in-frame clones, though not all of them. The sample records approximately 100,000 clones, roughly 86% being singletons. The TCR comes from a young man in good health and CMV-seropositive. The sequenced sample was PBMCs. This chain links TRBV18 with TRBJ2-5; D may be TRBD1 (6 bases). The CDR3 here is CASSPPLQGIETQYF. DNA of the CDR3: TGTGCCAGCTCACCACCTCTACAGGGTATTGAGACCCAGTACTTC.